The rows below give T cell receptor beta chains drawn from one sample of a study of siplizumab effects on memory and regulatory T cells. The repertoire was sequenced with immunoSEQ multiplex PCR; TCRdb's copy has only in-frame clones and lacks some. This sample carries over 100,000 clones, just over 90% of them seen once, and the ten largest clones take around 0.15%. What was sequenced was non-Treg CD4+ T cells sorted from blood. The receptors here all came from a human donor in good health. Each CDR3 is given with its conserved first and last residue. A D gene is named only where the DNA matches it firmly. Clone size is not always given. Where it is, it says once, few, many or a class for expanded clones.

v_gene	j_gene	d_gene	abundance	CDR3aa
TRBV11-2	TRBJ2-7	.	.	CASSLGSYEQYF
TRBV19	TRBJ1-2	.	.	CASTIIGGQNYGYTF
TRBV6-6	TRBJ2-1	.	.	CASSYFLSAVNNEQFF
TRBV30	TRBJ2-5	.	once	CAWSVMQETQYF
TRBV27	TRBJ1-2	.	.	CGPGVILCGYTF
TRBV5-1	TRBJ1-2	.	.	CASSMDSNYGYTF
TRBV28	TRBJ1-2	TRBD1	.	CASSPGTGAFGYTF
TRBV11-3	TRBJ2-7	.	.	CASSLVHRHSPQSKYYEQYF
TRBV7-9	TRBJ1-1	.	.	CASSPLVRTNTEAFF
TRBV6-1	TRBJ2-7	TRBD2	.	CASKVASGYEQYF
TRBV7-3	TRBJ2-6	.	.	CASSLTGGAPYVANVLTF
TRBV14	TRBJ2-7	.	.	CASSQDLVGNHEQYF
TRBV6-5	TRBJ2-7	.	.	CASSIQGFHEQYF
TRBV12-5	TRBJ1-1	.	.	CASAPPRGGSPEAFF
TRBV25-1	TRBJ1-1	TRBD1	.	CASSFTGGKTEAFF
TRBV5-5	TRBJ1-1	.	.	CASSLAKQGSYTEAFF
TRBV2	TRBJ2-7	TRBD2	.	CASSEAGAGGEQYF
TRBV6-1	TRBJ1-2	TRBD1	.	CASSDQGADGYTF
TRBV4-1	TRBJ1-2	.	.	CASSQDQGGLYGYTF
TRBV7-9	TRBJ2-3	TRBD1	.	CASSSRGQTDTQYF
TRBV7-9	TRBJ1-5	.	.	CASSLRGDGNQPQHF
TRBV19	TRBJ1-5	TRBD1	.	CASSQPDRADQPQHF
TRBV5-5	TRBJ1-6	.	once	CASSLAQNSPLHF
TRBV19	TRBJ1-4	.	.	CASSINDGPLFF
TRBV18	TRBJ2-7	.	.	CASSEEYEQYF
TRBV7-7	TRBJ2-5	TRBD2	.	CASSSREVLETQYF
TRBV10-2	TRBJ2-1	TRBD1	.	CASTMDRAYNEQFF
TRBV4-1	TRBJ2-3	TRBD2	.	CASSQDPGLAAPLSTDTQYF
TRBV2	TRBJ1-5	.	.	CASRGGSSGPQHF
TRBV6-5	TRBJ1-5	.	.	CATKLGVGNQPQHF
TRBV30	TRBJ2-1	TRBD2	.	CAWRSFGLAGGFEQFF
TRBV5-1	TRBJ1-1	.	few	CASSLGPGNTEAFF
TRBV6-5	TRBJ2-2	.	.	CASSYSGANTGELFF
TRBV7-3	TRBJ1-2	.	.	CASSQDSYYGYTF
TRBV7-3	TRBJ1-1	.	.	CASRMTANTEAFF
TRBV11-2	TRBJ2-7	.	.	CASSLFYEQYF